Following are 10 T cell receptor beta chains from one sample sequenced in a study of cytomegalovirus exposure and HLA in healthy donors. The PCR contained 60 Vbeta and 13 Jbeta primers. Produced via immunoSEQ multiplex PCR; TCRdb's table is partial and in-frame only. Found here are about 180,000 clones, around 80% of them singletons; the top ten hold around 1.4%. Sequencing was carried out using PBMCs. The receptors derive from a girl aged 5-17 years in good health and CMV-seropositive.

This chain connects TRBV15 to TRBJ1-4; D remains ambiguous. The CDR3 runs 15 residues. V shed 0 bases and J shed 0 bases, with 5 bases lying between them. Germline V gene lookup returns CDR1 LNHNV and CDR2 YYDKDF (reference sequence). The CDR3: CATSRDPTTNEKLFF. For the CDR3, the DNA is TGTGCCACCAGCAGAGATCCTACAACTAATGAAAAACTGTTTTTT.

The chain couples TRBV9 to TRBJ2-1; D may be TRBD2 (5 bases). Deletions cut 3 bases from V and 3 bases from J, with 13 bases between. The CDR3 spans 15 residues. Germline assignment: CDR1 SGDLS and CDR2 YYNGEE. Here the CDR3 DNA reads TGTGCCAGCAGCGGCGGGCCCCCGAACTACAATGAGCAGTTCTTC. This gives the protein CASSGGPPNYNEQFF.

The genes are TRBV10-2 and TRBJ2-7; 7 positions match TRBD2. V was pared by 8 bases and J by 2 bases, with 6 bases of the junction left unmatched. CDR3 length: 13 residues. Germline V gives CDR1 WSHSY, CDR2 SAAADI. DNA of the CDR3: TGCGCCAGCGTCGATGGGACTACCTACGAGCAGTACTTC. Translation gives CASVDGTTYEQYF.

The chain employs TRBV5-4 and TRBJ1-3; possible D gene TRBD1, 6 bases. CDR1 is SGHNT, CDR2 YYREEE, per germline (reference sequence). Trimming shortened V by 4 bases and J by 5 bases, and 10 bases separated the two germline ends. The CDR3 runs 13 residues. This CDR3 is CASSADRRNTIYF. DNA for the CDR3: TGTGCCAGCAGCGCCGACAGGCGAAACACCATATATTTT.

The chain has TRBV27 and TRBJ2-3; 10 positions agree with TRBD2. This CDR3 has 15 residues. J gave up 2 bases and V 5 bases, and 4 bases lay outside the gene matches. CDR1 and CDR2 from the germline V gene are MNHEY and SMNVEV (reference sequence). The CDR3 is CASSISGRPTDTQYF. The CDR3 coding sequence is TGTGCCAGCAGTATTAGCGGGAGGCCCACAGATACGCAGTATTTT.

The genes are TRBV15 and TRBJ2-3; D remains unclear. CDR3 length equals 14 residues. Trimming stripped 1 base from V and 4 bases from J, with 9 bases between. Germline CDR1 LNHNV, CDR2 YYDKDF (reference sequence). The CDR3: CATSRGRNSDTQYF. The CDR3 coding sequence is TGTGCCACCAGCAGAGGGCGGAATTCAGATACGCAGTATTTT.

The chain joins TRBV19 to TRBJ2-1; 10 bases match TRBD2. V was pared by 5 bases and J by 7 bases, with 8 bases of the junction left unmatched. CDR1 is LNHDA and CDR2 is SQIVND in the germline V gene (reference sequence). The CDR3 contains 15 residues. CDR3 sequence (DNA): TGTGCCAGTAGTCCCCTAGCGGGAGTGAGAAATGAGCAGTTCTTC. Protein product: CASSPLAGVRNEQFF.

V gene TRBV27 combines with J gene TRBJ1-1; D not certain. The germline V gene has CDR1 MNHEY and CDR2 SMNVEV (reference sequence). The CDR3 is made up of 13 amino acids. The germline V and J ends were trimmed by 4 bases and 5 bases, with 11 bases remaining between them. The CDR3, as DNA: TGTGCCAGCAGTTATCGGACGGGGACTGAAGCTTTCTTT. It translates to CASSYRTGTEAFF.

The genes are TRBV18 and TRBJ2-5; unclear D gene. CDR3 length: 13 residues. V lost 4 bases and J 3 bases, leaving 9 bases between the germline ends. Germline V gene data show CDR1 as KGHSH and CDR2 as LQKENI. CDR3 in DNA: TGTGCCAGCTCACGAGGCACGGAAGAGACCCAGTACTTC. As protein: CASSRGTEETQYF.

The V and J genes are TRBV7-3 and TRBJ1-3; TRBD1 might be the D (5 bases). The CDR3 length is 13 residues. The V end lost 4 bases, the J end lost 3 bases, and 7 bases lay between the germline ends. Germline V gene sequence: CDR1 SGHTA, CDR2 FQGTGA. The CDR3 nucleotides are TGTGCCAGCAGCTCGGGACTTGGAAACACCATATATTTT. Translating it yields CASSSGLGNTIYF. The full variable domain, its missing parts supplied by reference TRBV7-3 and TRBJ1-3, is GAGVSQTPSNKVTEKGKYVELRCDPISGHTALYWYRQSLGQGPEFLIYFQGTGAADDSGLPNDRFFAVRPEGSVSTLKIQRTERGDSAVYLCASSSGLGNTIYFGEGSWLTVV.